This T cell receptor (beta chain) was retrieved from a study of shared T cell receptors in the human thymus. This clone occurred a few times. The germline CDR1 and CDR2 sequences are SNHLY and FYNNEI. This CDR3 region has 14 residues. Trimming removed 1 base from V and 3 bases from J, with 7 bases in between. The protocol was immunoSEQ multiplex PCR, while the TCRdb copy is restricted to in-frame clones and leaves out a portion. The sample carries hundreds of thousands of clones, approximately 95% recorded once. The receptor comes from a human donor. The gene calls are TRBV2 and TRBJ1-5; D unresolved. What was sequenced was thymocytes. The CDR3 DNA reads TGTGCCAGCAGTGAAGAGAGGGTCAATCAGCCCCAGCATTTT. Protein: CASSEERVNQPQHF.